Below are 9 T cell receptor beta chains sequenced from a single sample in a study of T-cell memory formation after mild COVID-19. One entry per CDR3 protein, called by TCRdb with MiXCR from the 5' RACE reads. The sample shows about 420,000 distinct CDR3 sequences, about a quarter of them seen only once. Sequenced material: PBMCs or a T cell subset sorted from them (not recorded which). The receptor set was obtained from an adult woman who had mild COVID-19 (a few samples of this study predate the infection). Cell type and time point are not known.

This clonotype was picked up a small number of times. The chain links TRBV20-1 to TRBJ2-7; 8 positions agree with TRBD1. J was trimmed by 3 bases and V by 5 bases; bases with no gene match: 6. Germline V CDR1 and CDR2: DFQATT, SNEGSKA (reference sequence). The CDR3 runs to 13 residues. As DNA, the CDR3 is TGCAGTGCTCCGGCAGGGGGCTTCTACGAGCAGTACTTC. Translation: CSAPAGGFYEQYF.

V and J are TRBV5-1 and TRBJ2-1; TRBD2 agrees at 8 bases. The germline V gene encodes CDR1 SGHRS and CDR2 YFSETQ. The ends lost 3 bases at V and 6 bases at J; junction bases unmatched: 14. This CDR3 has 17 residues. The CDR3 is CASSYPGTRALGNEQFF. CDR3 DNA sequence: TGCGCCAGCAGCTACCCCGGGACTAGAGCTCTCGGCAATGAGCAGTTCTTC.

The chain is built from TRBV6-6 and TRBJ2-1; TRBD2 matches at 9 bases. Losses at the gene ends were 2 bases for V and 4 bases for J; bases not matched to a gene: 12. The CDR3 runs to 18 residues. Per germline, CDR1 MNHNY and CDR2 SVGAGI (reference sequence). The CDR3 spells CASSYPQSSREGYNEQFF. The CDR3 region has the DNA TGTGCCAGCAGTTACCCCCAAAGCTCGCGGGAGGGGTACAATGAGCAGTTCTTC.

V and J are TRBV15 and TRBJ2-1, with 10 bases identical to TRBD2. CDR3 length equals 13 residues. J gave up 10 bases and V 3 bases, and 3 bases lay outside the gene matches. Germline loops: CDR1 LNHNV, CDR2 YYDKDF (reference sequence). CDR3 protein: CATSRTSGREQFF. CDR3 coding DNA: TGTGCCACCAGCAGGACTAGCGGGCGGGAGCAGTTCTTC.

V gene TRBV5-1 combines with J gene TRBJ2-3, with D tentatively TRBD1 (6 bases). The ends were cut back, 1 base at V and 6 bases at J, with 9 bases in the middle. CDR1 and CDR2 from the germline V gene are SGHRS and YFSETQ. CDR3 length: 13 residues. The CDR3 here is CASSLLGADTQYF. The CDR3 bases are TGCGCCAGCAGCTTGTTGGGGGCCGATACGCAGTATTTT. Using reference TRBV5-1 and TRBJ2-3 for the parts outside the CDR3, the full variable domain is KAGVTQTPRYLIKTRGQQVTLSCSPISGHRSVSWYQQTPGQGLQFLFEYFSETQRNKGNFPGRFSGRQFSNSRSEMNVSTLELGDSALYLCASSLLGADTQYFGPGTRLTVL.

The rearrangement uses TRBV5-6 and TRBJ2-1, with D possibly TRBD2 on 5 matching bases. Trimming removed 7 bases from V and 0 bases from J, with 11 bases in between. Germline V lookup: CDR1 SGHDT, CDR2 YYEEEE. The CDR3 has 14 residues. CDR3 sequence: CASAFLASYNEQFF. CDR3 nucleotide sequence: TGTGCCAGCGCCTTCCTAGCCTCCTACAATGAGCAGTTCTTC. Together with reference TRBV5-6 and TRBJ2-1, the CDR3 gives the full variable domain: DAGVTQSPTHLIKTRGQQVTLRCSPKSGHDTVSWYQQALGQGPQFIFQYYEEEERQRGNFPDRFSGHQFPNYSSELNVNALLLGDSALYLCASAFLASYNEQFFGPGTRLTVL.

This clonotype has just a few counts. The chain joins TRBV7-8 to TRBJ2-6; 7 bases are a match to TRBD2. The CDR3 length is 16 residues. Germline V gene lookup returns CDR1 SGHVS and CDR2 FQNEAQ. V gave up 5 bases and J gave up 2 bases; unmatched junction bases: 6. The DNA for the CDR3 is TGTGCCAGCAGCCTAACACGGGGGGCTGGGGCCAACGTCCTGACTTTC. Amino acid sequence: CASSLTRGAGANVLTF.

This clonotype has ten or more counts. V gene TRBV12-3 or TRBV12-4 combines with J gene TRBJ1-1; D may be TRBD1 (5 bases). This CDR3 contains 14 residues. V dropped 5 bases and J dropped 0 bases, with 10 bases sitting between them. The CDR3 is CASSLTVLNTEAFF. The CDR3 DNA is TGTGCCAGCAGTCTGACAGTGCTGAACACTGAAGCTTTCTTT.

The table lists this clonotype with a few counts. Here the CDR3 reads CSARGAGNTEAFF. As DNA, the CDR3 is TGCAGCGCCCGAGGGGCAGGGAACACTGAAGCTTTCTTT. The chain uses TRBV29-1 and TRBJ1-1; D may be TRBD1 (5 bases). V was clipped by 7 bases and J by 1 base, with 13 bases between them. The germline CDR1 and CDR2 sequences are SQVTM and ANQGSEA. This CDR3 is built from 13 residues.